The T cell receptor (beta chain) described here comes from a study of T cell repertoires in cytomegalovirus infection. Study-wide background: HLA-B-restricted CMV epitopes that are well studied, plus recently identified HLA-C-restricted ones, were used by the study.

Trimming shortened V by 4 bases and J by 3 bases, and 10 bases separated the two germline ends. The CDR3 has 14 residues. Germline CDR1 reads SGHVS; CDR2 reads FQNEAQ. Each CDR3 protein gets one entry after TCRdb re-called the reads with MiXCR. Among about 27,000 distinct CDR3 sequences, under 20% were seen once, and the ten largest hold approximately 80%. This clonotype was counted only a few times. The antigen remains unidentified. This TCR came from a human donor in good health (CMV status not recorded). Some clones in this sample may be carry-over from other donors' samples. Sequencing used CD8+ T cells from cultured PBMCs, obtained from culture after CMV antigen stimulation. The chain links TRBV7-8 to TRBJ1-3; D perhaps matches TRBD1 (6 bases). The CDR3 protein is CASSSRGGGNTIYF. In DNA form, the CDR3 reads TGTGCCAGCAGCTCCAGGGGAGGTGGAAACACCATATATTTT.